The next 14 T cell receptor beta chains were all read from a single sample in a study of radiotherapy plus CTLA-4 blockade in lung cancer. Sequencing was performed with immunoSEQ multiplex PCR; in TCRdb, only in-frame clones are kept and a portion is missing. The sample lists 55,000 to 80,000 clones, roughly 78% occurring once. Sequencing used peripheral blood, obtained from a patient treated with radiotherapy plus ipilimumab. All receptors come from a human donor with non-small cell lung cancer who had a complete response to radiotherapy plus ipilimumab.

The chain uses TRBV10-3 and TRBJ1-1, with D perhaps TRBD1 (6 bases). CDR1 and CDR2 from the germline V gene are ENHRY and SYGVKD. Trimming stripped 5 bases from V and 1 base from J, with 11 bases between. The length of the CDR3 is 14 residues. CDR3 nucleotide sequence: TGTGCCATCAGTCCCCGGACAGAGAACACTGAAGCTTTCTTT. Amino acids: CAISPRTENTEAFF.

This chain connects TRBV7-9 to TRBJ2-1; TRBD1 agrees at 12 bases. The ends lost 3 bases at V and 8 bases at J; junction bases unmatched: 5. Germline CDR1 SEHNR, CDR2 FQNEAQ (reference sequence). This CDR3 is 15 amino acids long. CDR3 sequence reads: CASSLGQGASDEQFF. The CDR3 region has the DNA TGTGCCAGCAGCTTGGGACAGGGGGCTAGCGATGAGCAGTTCTTC.

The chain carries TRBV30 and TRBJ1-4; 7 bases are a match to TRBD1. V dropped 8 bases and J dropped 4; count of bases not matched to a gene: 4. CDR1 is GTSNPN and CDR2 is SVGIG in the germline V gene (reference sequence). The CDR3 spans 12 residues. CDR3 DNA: TGTGCCGCACAGGGGAGTAATGAAAAACTGTTTTTT. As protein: CAAQGSNEKLFF.

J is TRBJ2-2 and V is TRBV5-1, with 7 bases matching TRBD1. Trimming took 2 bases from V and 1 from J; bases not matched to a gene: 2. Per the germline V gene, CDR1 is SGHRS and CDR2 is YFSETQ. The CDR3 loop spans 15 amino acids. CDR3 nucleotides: TGCGCCAGCAGCTTACACAGGGGGAACACCGGGGAGCTGTTTTTT. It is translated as CASSLHRGNTGELFF.

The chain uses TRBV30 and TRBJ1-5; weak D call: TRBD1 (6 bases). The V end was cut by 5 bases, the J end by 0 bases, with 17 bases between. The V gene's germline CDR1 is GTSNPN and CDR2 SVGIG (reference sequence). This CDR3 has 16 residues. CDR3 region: CAWASGQGHSNQPQHF. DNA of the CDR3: TGTGCCTGGGCCTCCGGGCAGGGACATAGCAATCAGCCCCAGCATTTT.

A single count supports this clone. The CDR3 nucleotides are TGCAGCGTTGATGGCAGGGGTGGGGATACGCAGTATTTT. Translated: CSVDGRGGDTQYF. The chain recombines TRBV29-1 with TRBJ2-3; D is possibly TRBD1 (6 bases). The CDR3 runs to 13 residues. Germline V gene data show CDR1 as SQVTM and CDR2 as ANQGSEA. V was clipped by 3 bases and J by 6 bases, with 13 bases between them.

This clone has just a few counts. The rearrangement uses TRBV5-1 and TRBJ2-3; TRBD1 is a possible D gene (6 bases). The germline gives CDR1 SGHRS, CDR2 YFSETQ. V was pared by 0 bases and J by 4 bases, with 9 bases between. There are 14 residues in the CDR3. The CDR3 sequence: CASSLGGPSDTQYF. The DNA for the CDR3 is TGCGCCAGCAGCTTGGGGGGGCCGTCAGATACGCAGTATTTT.

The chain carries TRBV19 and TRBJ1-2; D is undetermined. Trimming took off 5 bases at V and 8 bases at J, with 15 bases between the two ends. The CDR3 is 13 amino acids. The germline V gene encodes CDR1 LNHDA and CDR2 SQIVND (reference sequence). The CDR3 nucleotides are TGTGCCAGTAGTCCGCGGACGGCAAGAGGCTACACCTTC. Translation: CASSPRTARGYTF.

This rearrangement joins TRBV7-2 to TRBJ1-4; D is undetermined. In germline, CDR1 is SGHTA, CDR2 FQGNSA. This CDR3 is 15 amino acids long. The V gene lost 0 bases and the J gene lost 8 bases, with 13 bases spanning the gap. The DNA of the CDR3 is TGTGCCAGCAGCTTAGCGCGTGACAATTTAGAAAAACTGTTTTTT. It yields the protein CASSLARDNLEKLFF.

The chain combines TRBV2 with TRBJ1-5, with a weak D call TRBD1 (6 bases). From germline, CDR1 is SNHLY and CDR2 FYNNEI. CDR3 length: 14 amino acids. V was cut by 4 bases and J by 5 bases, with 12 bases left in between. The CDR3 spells CASSVRDTDQPQHF. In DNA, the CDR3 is TGTGCCAGCAGTGTCCGGGACACGGATCAGCCCCAGCATTTT.

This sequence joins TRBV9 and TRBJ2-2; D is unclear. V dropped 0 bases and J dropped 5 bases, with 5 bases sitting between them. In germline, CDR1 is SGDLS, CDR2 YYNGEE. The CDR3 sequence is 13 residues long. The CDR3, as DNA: TGTGCCAGCAGCGTAGAAATGACCGGGGAGCTGTTTTTT. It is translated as CASSVEMTGELFF.

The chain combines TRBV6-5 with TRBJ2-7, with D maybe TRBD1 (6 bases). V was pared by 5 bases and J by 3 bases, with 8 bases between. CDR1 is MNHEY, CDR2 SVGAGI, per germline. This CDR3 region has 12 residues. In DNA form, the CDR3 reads TGTGCCAGCAGTGAAGGGGGCTACGAGCAGTACGTC. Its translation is CASSEGGYEQYV.

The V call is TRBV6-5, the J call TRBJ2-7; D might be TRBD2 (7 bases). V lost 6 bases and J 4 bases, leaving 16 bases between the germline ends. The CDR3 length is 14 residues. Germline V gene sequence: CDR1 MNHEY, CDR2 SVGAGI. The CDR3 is CASRRGRASYEQYV. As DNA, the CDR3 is TGTGCCAGCAGAAGGGGGAGGGCCTCGTACGAGCAGTACGTC.

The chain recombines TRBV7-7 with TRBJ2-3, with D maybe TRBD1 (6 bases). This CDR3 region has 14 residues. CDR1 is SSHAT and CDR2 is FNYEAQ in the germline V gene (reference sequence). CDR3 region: CASATGPSTDTQYF. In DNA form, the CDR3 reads TGTGCTAGCGCAACAGGGCCTAGCACAGATACGCAGTATTTT.